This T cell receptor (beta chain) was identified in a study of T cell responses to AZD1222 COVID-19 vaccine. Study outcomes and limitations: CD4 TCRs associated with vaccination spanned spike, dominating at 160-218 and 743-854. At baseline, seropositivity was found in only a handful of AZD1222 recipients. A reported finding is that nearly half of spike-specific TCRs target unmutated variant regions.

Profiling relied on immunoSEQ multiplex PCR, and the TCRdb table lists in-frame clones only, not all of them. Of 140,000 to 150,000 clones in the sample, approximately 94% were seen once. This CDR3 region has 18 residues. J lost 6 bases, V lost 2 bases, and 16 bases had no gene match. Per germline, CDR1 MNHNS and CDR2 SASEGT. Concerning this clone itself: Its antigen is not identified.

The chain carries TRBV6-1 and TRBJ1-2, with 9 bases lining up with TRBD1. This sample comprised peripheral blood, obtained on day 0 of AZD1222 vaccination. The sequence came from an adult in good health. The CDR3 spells CASSERGGTGTNVDGYTF. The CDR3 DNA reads TGTGCCAGCAGTGAAAGGGGGGGGACAGGGACAAACGTGGATGGCTACACCTTC.